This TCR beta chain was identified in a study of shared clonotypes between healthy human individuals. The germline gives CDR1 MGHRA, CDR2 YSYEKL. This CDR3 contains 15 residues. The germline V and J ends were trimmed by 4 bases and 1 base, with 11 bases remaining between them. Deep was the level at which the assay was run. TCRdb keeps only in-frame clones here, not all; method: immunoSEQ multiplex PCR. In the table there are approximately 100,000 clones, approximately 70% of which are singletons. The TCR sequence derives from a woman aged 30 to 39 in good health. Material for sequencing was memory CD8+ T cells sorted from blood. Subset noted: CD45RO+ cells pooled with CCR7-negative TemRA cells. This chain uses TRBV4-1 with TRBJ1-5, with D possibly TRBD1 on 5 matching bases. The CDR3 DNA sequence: TGCGCCAGCAGCCGACAGCCGGGAAGCAATCAGCCCCAGCATTTT. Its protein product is CASSRQPGSNQPQHF.